In this sample, the clone carrying this TCR beta chain turned up once. Its target is not known. The V gene's germline CDR1 is KGHSH and CDR2 LQKENI. This CDR3 is 13 amino acids long. Deletions cut 3 bases from V and 7 bases from J, with 10 bases between. The table came from immunoSEQ multiplex PCR; TCRdb's copy has only in-frame clones and leaves some out. The repertoire holds hundreds of thousands of clones, with roughly 89% as singletons. The source of the sample is a study of Ad26.COV2.S vaccination and SARS-CoV-2 variants. Study-wide background: In the COV1001 trial, the donor was in the Ad26.COV2.S arm.

The sample's treatment: some 20 received Ad26.COV2.S at low or high dose, single or two shots; about five received placebo; per-sample allocation not given. Day 63 following the first vaccine or placebo injection was when the samples were taken. Donation was by an adult aged 18-55 years who was in Boston. Study results and limitations: Placebo recipients had lower spike-specific TCR breadth than vaccine recipients. Vaccine and placebo recipients had comparable breadth of non-spike TCRs.

This clonotype was sampled from a person aged 18-65 years who received the Ad26.COV2.S COVID-19 vaccine or a placebo. The rearrangement links TRBV18 to TRBJ1-5; a possible D gene is TRBD1 (5 bases). Sequenced material: peripheral blood, taken in a trial of Ad26.COV2.S vaccine versus placebo. CDR3 nucleotide sequence: TGTGCCAGCTCACCGGGGGGGTCCCAGCCCCAGCATTTT. This gives the protein CASSPGGSQPQHF.